This TCR beta chain came from a study of CD8 T cells in Susac syndrome. Germline V gene data show CDR1 as MGHRA and CDR2 as YSYEKL. Trimming at V came to 1 base and at J to 7 bases, leaving 0 bases not matched to a gene. This CDR3 has 12 amino acids. Reverse transcription of about 0.45 to 1 ug RNA was performed with random hexamers. TCRdb re-analysed the immunoSEQ multiplex PCR reads in MiXCR, keeping a single row per CDR3 protein. The sample shows roughly 400,000 distinct CDR3 sequences, 75% to 90% of them seen only once. V and J are TRBV4-1 and TRBJ1-1; TRBD1 matches at 7 bases. This clonotype was sampled from a human donor with multiple sclerosis. The sequenced sample was CD8+ T cells from PBMCs. In DNA form, the CDR3 reads TGCGCCAGCAGCCAAGGGGACAGTGAAGCTTTCTTT. Translation gives CASSQGDSEAFF.